This T cell receptor (beta chain) was documented in a study of blood T cell repertoires in COVID-19 (dated by TCRdb to the early 2020s). For the wider study: The collaborator samples originated in the United States, Italy and Spain and spanned the acute and convalescent phases of COVID-19. The prospective study material was composed of cDNA or gDNA derived from T cells, B-cell-depleted T cells, or PBMCs. Deeply sampled blood TCRbeta repertoires from subjects exposed to, actively infected with, or recovered from COVID-19 were included in the dataset. The repertoires were released in a freely available public database meant as a resource for research on the immune response to SARS-CoV-2. Samples were obtained from the ongoing ImmuneRACE study (first 160 participants) and from 1,000 to 1,500 subjects provided by 6 global collaborators. Nearly every sample came with metadata listing a de-identified subject ID, COVID-19 status, age in years and sex. HLA class I and class II types, where available, came from metadata supplied by the sample provider rather than from assay-based typing. Points the paper makes about the study in general: Clinical and demographic metadata were provided uncurated, with the amount varying by source and participant.

TCRbeta CDR3 regions were amplified from genomic DNA by means of the immunoSEQ Assay, a bias-controlled multiplex PCR. As for how the authors treated the data: Nucleated cell counts per sample were estimated from amplification of reference gene primers within the assay. To quantify the absolute abundance of each unique TCRbeta CDR3 rearrangement, sequence reads were collapsed and filtered. For each sample, productive Simpson clonality was calculated as the square root of Simpson's diversity index across productive rearrangements. TCRdb took over this immuneACCESS table, retaining in-frame rearrangements with V and J assigned. Such tables are incomplete; in checked studies, under half of the missing clones stem from an unresolved V gene, and the remainder is unexplained. D and trimming were read from the DNA, whereas the V and J calls and clone size are those reported in that table. This sample has approximately 470,000 clones in its table, and 70% to 90% of those were observed once. The top ten constitute approximately 2.9% of the sample.

Spanning cysteine to phenylalanine, the CDR3 consists of 17 amino acids. The kept DNA is CDR3 alone, 51 bases in frame from the first base. CDR1 and CDR2, looked up from the germline V gene (reference sequence), are GTSNPN and SVGIG. Ends trimmed: V by 2 bases, J by 0 bases; bases unmatched to a gene: 7. Collaborating institutions collected whole blood in K2EDTA tubes following their own protocols. For TCRbeta analysis, collaborator samples were shipped as frozen whole blood, as isolated PBMCs, or as DNA extracted from either sample type. A remark on this clone: The antigen it binds to is not known. One base away there is no much larger clone; base qualities are not given.

The sequence was collected from a human donor in a cohort sampled during active COVID-19. The sequencing sample was made of peripheral blood. The chain is made from TRBV30 and TRBJ2-5; 12 central nucleotides agree with TRBD2. The DNA reads as follows: TGTGCCTGGAGTCCATCGTGGACTAGCGGGAACCAAGAGACCCAGTACTTC. Its protein product is CAWSPSWTSGNQETQYF.